One and the same sample provided the 15 T cell receptor beta chains below, sequenced in a study of chemoradiotherapy in HPV16-positive cancers (dated by TCRdb to between 2020 and 2023). The method behind the library was the immunoSEQ multiplex PCR assay. The table comes from immuneACCESS by way of TCRdb, which keeps in-frame sequences with V and J called. Part of the clones is missing from these tables; in studies checked, under half for an unresolved V gene and the rest for unknown reasons. In this sample the table shows some 4,500 clones, just under 80% of which occur a single time. The ten most abundant clones make up about 5% of the sample. The sample here was tumor tissue, taken from a patient who underwent chemoradiotherapy. These receptors all come from a human donor with HPV-associated anogenital cancer.

In its sample, this clone was seen a few times. This chain uses TRBV7-7 with TRBJ2-7, with 7 nucleotides matching TRBD1. J lost 0 bases, V lost 5 bases, and 4 bases had no gene match. The germline gives CDR1 SSHAT, CDR2 FNYEAQ (reference sequence). The CDR3 spans 14 residues. The CDR3, as DNA: TGTGCCAGCAGCCCGGACAGGACCTCCTACGAGCAGTACTTC. Its translation is CASSPDRTSYEQYF.

V gene TRBV9 combines with J gene TRBJ1-1; D is ambiguous. The CDR3 is 14 residues long. CDR1 SGDLS and CDR2 YYNGEE come from the germline V gene. V was trimmed by 5 bases and J by 0 bases, leaving 11 bases between them. CDR3 nucleotides: TGTGCCAGCAGTCTAACAGCGATGAACACTGAAGCTTTCTTT. It yields the protein CASSLTAMNTEAFF.

This sequence joins TRBV12-5 and TRBJ2-1, with D possibly matching TRBD1 (6 bases). Germline loops: CDR1 LGHNT, CDR2 FRNRAP. Trimming stripped 0 bases from V and 1 base from J, with 16 bases between. This CDR3 region has 18 residues. The CDR3: CASGLVRQRGSSYNEQFF. The CDR3 DNA is TGTGCTAGTGGTTTGGTACGCCAGAGGGGGTCGTCCTACAATGAGCAGTTCTTC.

This chain connects TRBV11-2 to TRBJ2-1; tentative D call: TRBD1 (5 bases). V was clipped by 2 bases and J by 4 bases, with 12 bases between them. The CDR3 runs to 15 residues. Germline loops: CDR1 SGHAT, CDR2 FQNNGV. CDR3 in DNA: TGTGCCAGCAGCTTAAACCCCGACAGATACAATGAGCAGTTCTTC. It codes for CASSLNPDRYNEQFF.

The J gene is TRBJ1-4, the V gene TRBV21-1; the tabulated D call, TRBD1, remains unverified against the DNA. TRBV21-1 is given as a pseudogene. The CDR3 is made up of 15 amino acids. CDR3 protein: CASSNRGQVFKKLFF. The CDR3, as DNA: TGTGCCAGCAGCAATCGAGGACAGGTCTTTAAAAAACTGTTTTTT.

This sequence joins TRBV6-5 and TRBJ1-1; possible D gene TRBD1, 5 bases. CDR1 and CDR2 from the germline V gene are MNHEY and SVGAGI. With 0 bases removed from V and 1 base from J, the gap between germline ends came to 12 bases. The CDR3 length is 16 residues. The CDR3 DNA is TGTGCCAGCAGTTACTCGACGCAGGGATGGAACACTGAAGCTTTCTTT. Encoded protein: CASSYSTQGWNTEAFF.

The chain couples TRBV10-2 to TRBJ2-2, with TRBD1 identical over 12 bases. Trimming took 8 bases from V and 4 from J; bases not matched to a gene: 2. The CDR3 runs to 14 residues. Germline CDR1 reads WSHSY; CDR2 reads SAAADI. The CDR3 loop reads CASGTGGITGELFF. CDR3 coding DNA: TGCGCCAGCGGGACAGGGGGCATCACCGGGGAGCTGTTTTTT.

CDR3 sequence: CASSQDRREAFF. The CDR3 DNA follows: TGTGCCAGCAGCCAAGATCGGCGGGAAGCTTTCTTT. The J gene is TRBJ1-1, the V gene TRBV14, with D unclear. Trimming pared 0 bases from V and 8 bases from J, leaving 7 bases between. Germline V gene data show CDR1 as SGHDN and CDR2 as FVKESK. The CDR3 runs 12 residues. The full variable domain, its missing parts supplied by reference TRBV14 and TRBJ1-1, is EAGVTQFPSHSVIEKGQTVTLRCDPISGHDNLYWYRRVMGKEIKFLLHFVKESKQDESGMPNNRFLAERTGGTYSTLKVQPAELEDSGVYFCASSQDRREAFFGQGTRLTVV.

V and J are TRBV6-1 and TRBJ2-5; 7 nucleotides agree with TRBD2. CDR1 MNHNS and CDR2 SASEGT come from the germline V gene. V shed 1 base and J 4 bases; nucleotides not matched to a gene: 9. The CDR3 totals 16 residues. The CDR3: CASSEDGGGFPETQYF. Written as DNA, the CDR3 is TGTGCCAGCAGTGAAGATGGGGGAGGGTTCCCAGAGACCCAGTACTTC.

This clone was observed a single time. The gene calls are TRBV5-4 and TRBJ2-2; possibly TRBD1 or TRBD2 for D (6 bases each). Trimming pared 0 bases from V and 7 bases from J, leaving 10 bases between. The CDR3 totals 14 residues. Germline V gene data show CDR1 as SGHNT and CDR2 as YYREEE (reference sequence). CDR3 residues: CASSLGGANGELFF. The CDR3 bases are TGTGCCAGCAGCTTGGGGGGGGCTAACGGGGAGCTGTTTTTT.

The J gene is TRBJ1-5, the V gene TRBV7-2; 11 nucleotides match TRBD1. The CDR3 is 16 amino acids. Germline CDR1 SGHTA, CDR2 FQGNSA. Trimming cost V 4 bases and J 6 bases; bases outside gene matches: 8. The CDR3: CASSSGQGAGLQPQHF. DNA of the CDR3: TGTGCCAGCAGCTCTGGACAGGGGGCGGGGCTTCAGCCCCAGCATTTT.

Written as DNA, the CDR3 is TGTGCCAGCTCACCGGACAGGGCGTCCCACAATGAGCAGTTCTTC. It is translated as CASSPDRASHNEQFF. The J gene is TRBJ2-1, the V gene TRBV18; 8 bases are shared with TRBD1. Germline V gives CDR1 KGHSH, CDR2 LQKENI. The trim removed 3 bases at V and 5 bases at J, leaving 6 bases unmatched. This CDR3 is 15 amino acids long.

The rearrangement links TRBV19 to TRBJ2-7; 9 nucleotides agree with TRBD2. There are 15 residues in the CDR3. V lost 3 bases to trimming and J lost 1 base; unmatched junction nucleotides: 4. CDR1 and CDR2 from the germline V gene are LNHDA and SQIVND (reference sequence). The chain's CDR3 is CASSISTSGSYEQYF. The CDR3 region has the DNA TGTGCCAGTAGTATCTCGACTAGCGGTTCCTACGAGCAGTACTTC.

Of note for this clone: Different DNA sequences within this sample yield the same CDR3. The chain uses TRBV6-5 and TRBJ2-1, with 10 bases aligning to TRBD1. Per germline, CDR1 MNHEY and CDR2 SVGAGI. The junction had 5 bases not matched to a gene; V was cut back by 3 bases and J by 6 bases. This CDR3 has 15 amino acids. DNA of the CDR3: TGTGCCAGCAGTTATTCCGGGACAGGGGTCAATGAGCAGTTCTTC. Its protein is CASSYSGTGVNEQFF.

The rearrangement joins TRBV28 to TRBJ1-1; D is possibly TRBD1 (5 bases). CDR1 and CDR2 (germline): MDHEN, SYDVKM. V was shortened by 5 bases and J by 1 base, with 17 bases between the two germline ends. CDR3 length: 16 amino acids. Here the CDR3 reads CASSPFRGSGNTEAFF. CDR3 DNA sequence: TGTGCCAGCAGTCCTTTTAGGGGTTCAGGGAACACTGAAGCTTTCTTT.